This TCR beta chain is drawn from a study of shared clonotypes between healthy human individuals (dated by TCRdb to the early 2020s). Regarding the study in general: The cohort comprised a couple of women and a few men aged 18 to 49 years. For each donor, CD4 naive and CD4 memory were each run on three plates, CD8 naive on two plates, and CD8 memory on one plate. To estimate repertoire size and how much clonotypes are shared between individuals, the study performed deep sequencing of blood TCR repertoires from 4 to 6 healthy adults. Different laboratories and diverse techniques were used to prepare libraries and sequence TCR repertoires, to increase sequencing depth and limit assay-specific biases. Per donor, leukapheresis produced somewhere between about 0.85 and 8.9 billion PBMCs.

CD8 naive samples were obtained by positive selection for CCR7 among CD45RO-negative cells, yielding a CD45RA+CCR7+ population from which TemRA cells were excluded. The donors were healthy, HIV-negative adults who had no recently reported acute infections or vaccinations. All donors were Caucasian adults living in Nashville, Tennessee, USA. Blood was collected by leukapheresis, and PBMCs were isolated by Ficoll-Histopaque density gradient centrifugation and then cryopreserved in liquid nitrogen vapor phase. Purity and quantity of every magnetically sorted T cell population were checked by analytical flow cytometry. From each sorted fraction, genomic DNA was isolated and quantified by UV absorbance on a Nanodrop 2000c. Using the deep immunoSEQ assay, multiplex PCR amplified TCR CDR3 regions from genomic DNA. Genomic DNA extracted from each cell subset was distributed evenly over all wells of several immunoSEQ 96-well plates, and each plate served as one replicate. For sorted subsets, each replicate PCR was loaded with 150 to 250 ng genomic DNA, equivalent to some 31,000 T cell genomes. The purified libraries were quantified using a Qubit 3.0 fluorometer, sized with a Bioanalyzer 2100, and then quantified again using the KAPA Library Quantification kit. Every immunoSEQ 96-well plate was sequenced on a dedicated single-read 150-cycle Illumina NextSeq 550 flow cell. Turning to the authors' computational methods: The immunoSEQ output contained only junctional sequences without quality scores, so filtering could not match that applied to full-length reads. To assign V/J genes and CDR3, sequences were annotated against IMGT germline references using PyIR, a Python wrapper for IgBLAST v1.9. Reads with weak V/J assignments (E-value above 1e-6), missing CDR3, stop codons, out-of-frame junctions, or ambiguous translated residues were removed. V3J clonotypes were defined as sequences sharing an identical inferred V gene, J gene, and CDR3 amino acid sequence. Percentage overlap between repertoires was calculated by dividing the number of shared unique clonotypes by the size of the smaller repertoire. Richness of each repertoire was evaluated using RTK rarefaction, the Chao1 estimator, and Recon v2.1 estimates of unobserved clonotypes. For all TCRbeta clonotypes obtained by the gDNA method from four donors, generation probabilities were computed with OLGA. TCRdb stores this immuneACCESS table with in-frame sequences only. Part of the clones is absent; in the studies checked, under half of the shortfall reflects unresolved V genes, and no reason is known for the rest. V and J calls plus clone size are reproduced from that table; the DNA served to infer D and trimming. Counted in this sample were just over 2,000,000 clones; approximately 95% of them appeared once. 0.85% to 1.2% of the sample rests with the top ten.

General study outcomes and caveats: Only blood was sampled, and tissue TCR repertoires likely differ from those in blood. Larger estimated clonotype richness was generally found for naive subsets than for memory subsets. Pairwise subsampling led to the expectation that sequencing depth would affect the degree of clonotype sharing among donors. Even with the large sequencing depth, rarefaction of the sorted-subset datasets indicated that sequencing was incomplete. About 5% of naive CD4, 3% to 3.5% of naive CD8, 2.3% of memory CD4, and over 0.35% of memory CD8 clonotypes were shared across several donors. The small number of donors limited the genetic and exposure-history diversity represented. Compared with non-shared clonotypes, clonotypes shared by all four sorted-subset donors had higher generation probabilities.

In the case of this clone: What this receptor recognizes is not known. The input lacks base qualities; no much larger clone sits a single base away.

Via the germline V gene, CDR1 is SGHRS and CDR2 YFSETQ. The trim is 0 bases for V and 6 bases for J, with a gap of 7 bases between the germline ends. Its CDR3 holds 13 amino acids, cysteine through phenylalanine. Only the CDR3 DNA is retained, 39 bases long and in frame from the first base. Recombination connected TRBV5-1 to TRBJ2-1, with a weak D call of TRBD1 (5 bases match). The receptor was derived from a man younger than 35 in good health. Material for sequencing was naive CD8+ T cells sorted from blood. Taken with the paper, the label for cell subset or site translates to: CD45RA+CCR7+. The DNA is as follows: TGCGCCAGCAGCTTGGCACAGGCCAATGAGCAGTTCTTC. Protein translation: CASSLAQANEQFF.